This paragraph reports one T cell receptor (beta chain). Its target is unknown. The sample belongs to a study of cytomegalovirus exposure and HLA in healthy donors. PCR amplification relied on 60 Vbeta primers (plus 13 Jbeta primers). Some clones are missing from TCRdb's copy, which holds only in-frame ones; the method was immunoSEQ multiplex PCR. This sample has some 110,000 clones, with roughly 80% found just once. Whole-study findings and limits: One later analysis reportedly identified an Asian-associated ancestry cluster that showed fewer N-insertions than the approximately 700-donor mean. The authors later found HLA-associated TCR beta chains more clonally expanded than equally common others. Later on, analysis showed that most CMV-associated TCR beta chains appeared to be HLA-restricted.

Whereas donors were nominally healthy upon sampling, unrecorded immune exposures were probable. CDR1 and CDR2 (germline): SGHRS, YFSETQ. The CDR3 runs to 13 residues. The germline V and J ends were trimmed by 2 bases and 6 bases, with 12 bases remaining between them. The receptor was derived from a man aged 55 to 70 in good health and CMV-seronegative. The chain has TRBV5-1 and TRBJ2-7; possibly TRBD2 for D (7 bases). Sequencing was done on a sample of PBMCs. For the CDR3, the DNA is TGCGCCAGCAGCTTAATGAGGGGGGGCGAGCAGTACGTC. Encoded protein: CASSLMRGGEQYV.